A single sample gave rise to the 26 T cell receptor beta chains below, sequenced in a study of blood T cells in healthy people across ages. A second PCR of roughly 7 to 11 cycles used a sample-barcoded 5' primer and a J-beta primer mix. TCRdb fed the 5' RACE reads into MiXCR, producing one record per CDR3 protein. The profile shows roughly 900,000 distinct CDR3 sequences, about 28% of them singletons. What was sequenced was blood. These receptors all stem from a woman of 80 years or more in good health.

There are many counts of this clonotype. The chain is built from TRBV29-1 and TRBJ2-1; 8 nucleotides agree with TRBD2. Germline V gene sequence: CDR1 SQVTM, CDR2 ANQGSEA. The CDR3 runs 15 residues. The junction had 12 bases not matched to a gene; V was cut back by 4 bases and J by 7 bases. The CDR3 coding sequence is TGCAGCGTTGCTTCATTCGGGGGGGGCCGGAATGAGCAGTTCTTC. Protein: CSVASFGGGRNEQFF.

Points on this clonotype: This sequence may be a read error, since a much larger clone differs from it by one base. This chain uses TRBV6-6 with TRBJ2-4, with a tentative D call TRBD2 (5 bases). Between the trimmed V and J ends, which lost 6 bases and 8 bases, there was a span of 20 bases. Germline CDR1 is MNHNY and CDR2 is SVGAGI (reference sequence). This CDR3 region has 15 residues. The CDR3 DNA sequence: TGTGCCAGCAGCCCCAAAGCGGAGATGAAAGACATTCAGTACTTC. It translates to CASSPKAEMKDIQYF.

As to this clonotype: Just one base apart from a much larger clone, this may be a read error. The chain recombines TRBV29-1 with TRBJ2-5, with TRBD1 identical over 9 bases. Germline lookup yields CDR1 SQVTM and CDR2 ANQGSEA. The CDR3 has 13 residues. CDR3 sequence reads: CCVEGTGMETQYF. CDR3 DNA sequence: TGCTGCGTTGAAGGGACAGGGATGGAGACCCAGTACTTC.

V and J are TRBV6-2 or TRBV6-3 and TRBJ1-1; D is unresolved. In germline, CDR1 is MNHEY, CDR2 SVGEGT. V lost 0 bases and J 12 bases, leaving 11 bases between the germline ends. The CDR3 is 12 residues long. The CDR3 sequence is CASSYSRVQTFF. CDR3 nucleotide sequence: TGTGCCAGCAGTTACTCGAGGGTCCAAACTTTCTTT.

A remark on this clonotype: Just one base apart from a much larger clone, this may be a read error. The V and J genes are TRBV27 and TRBJ1-1, with D tentatively TRBD1 (6 bases). This CDR3 is 14 amino acids long. Germline lookup yields CDR1 MNHEY and CDR2 SMNVEV (reference sequence). V was pared by 8 bases and J by 6 bases, with 19 bases between. As DNA, the CDR3 is TGTGCCAGCGAACTATATGGGGGCGAGGCTGAAGCTTTCTTT. Translation: CASELYGGEAEAFF.

This clonotype has a count of ten or more. V is TRBV12-3 or TRBV12-4 and J is TRBJ2-7; TRBD2 might be the D (5 bases). The CDR3 covers 13 residues. Trimming left V 1 base short and J 2 bases short, with 6 bases between. CDR3 DNA sequence: TGTGCCAGCAGTTTAGGGAGGACCTACGAGCAGTACTTC. This codes for CASSLGRTYEQYF.

For this clonotype: A much bigger clone sits one base away, suggesting this may be a read error. The V and J genes are TRBV11-1 and TRBJ2-1, with TRBD1 identical over 9 bases. Germline values: CDR1 SGHAT, CDR2 FQDESV (reference sequence). The junction had 15 bases not matched to a gene; V was cut back by 5 bases and J by 13 bases. The CDR3 is 15 amino acids. The chain's CDR3 is CASSANTGGAETQFF. The CDR3 region has the DNA TGTGCCAGCAGCGCAAACACAGGGGGCGCGGAGACCCAGTTCTTC.

This clonotype was observed at least ten times. This chain uses TRBV5-1 with TRBJ1-1, with D possibly being TRBD1 (6 bases). This CDR3 comprises 17 residues. Germline V gene sequence: CDR1 SGHRS, CDR2 YFSETQ. Trimming cost V 8 bases and J 4 bases, with 27 bases left between them. This CDR3 reads CASSTLKSRGQSTEAFF. The CDR3 coding sequence is TGCGCCAGTTCTACATTAAAATCCAGGGGTCAGAGCACTGAAGCTTTCTTT.

This clonotype came up many times. A much larger clonotype is one base distant, so this may be a read error. The rearrangement joins TRBV7-9 to TRBJ1-5; D uncertain. Germline CDR1 SEHNR, CDR2 FQNEAQ (reference sequence). The V end lost 1 base, the J end lost 4 bases, and 5 bases lay between the germline ends. The CDR3 length is 13 residues. The CDR3 here is CASSLDENQPQHF. The CDR3 DNA sequence: TGTGCCAGCAGCTTAGACGAGAATCAGCCCCAGCATTTT.

For this clonotype: A clone one base away is much larger, so this may be a read error. The chain is built from TRBV5-1 and TRBJ2-1; D is perhaps TRBD2 (5 bases). The CDR3 runs 15 residues. V was cut by 7 bases and J by 5 bases, with 19 bases left in between. The germline V gene has CDR1 SGHRS and CDR2 YFSETQ. The CDR3 loop is CASGLTRGVNNEQFF. CDR3 coding DNA: TGCGCCAGCGGCCTCACCCGGGGAGTCAACAATGAGCAGTTCTTC.

The sample holds many counts of this clonotype. This chain joins TRBV7-8 and TRBJ2-3; possible D gene TRBD2, 7 bases. Trimming pared 2 bases from V and 0 bases from J, leaving 12 bases between. The CDR3 loop spans 16 amino acids. Germline CDR1 and CDR2: SGHVS and FQNEAQ. The CDR3 DNA reads as TGTGCCAGCAGCTTATTCGGGGGGCTTAGCACAGATACGCAGTATTTT. It yields the protein CASSLFGGLSTDTQYF.

This clonotype was observed a handful of times. Here the CDR3 reads CASSYSGTSNQPQHF. DNA for the CDR3: TGTGCCAGCAGTTACTCCGGGACGAGCAATCAGCCCCAGCATTTT. The chain uses TRBV6-2 or TRBV6-3 and TRBJ1-5; D is possibly TRBD1 (5 bases). CDR3 length equals 15 residues. Trimming shortened V by 0 bases and J by 1 base, and 7 bases separated the two germline ends. Germline CDR1 and CDR2: MNHEY and SVGEGT.

As to this clonotype: One end of the junction does not line up with germline, which may come from a read error. This chain connects TRBV12-3 or TRBV12-4 to TRBJ2-3, with TRBD2 identical over 8 bases. This CDR3 region has 15 residues. The CDR3 spells CASSYSGVSTDAQYF. The CDR3, as DNA: TGTGCCAGCAGCTATAGCGGGGTGAGCACAGATGCGCAGTATTTT.

This clonotype was recorded many times. The limits of the CDR3 on the DNA are not certain, so only TCRdb's listed CDR3 is given. This rearrangement joins TRBV20-1 to TRBJ2-3; the table names TRBD2, a call not compared with the DNA. From germline, CDR1 is DFQATT and CDR2 SNEGSKA (reference sequence). The CDR3 spans 17 amino acids, including both terminal residues. The CDR3 protein is CSARVGRGIGRGIRLYF.

The chain uses TRBV6-4 and TRBJ2-7; 9 bases are shared with TRBD2. CDR3 size: 17 residues. The germline gives CDR1 MRHNA, CDR2 SNTAGT. Trimming took 0 bases from V and 0 from J; bases not matched to a gene: 6. As DNA, the CDR3 is TGTGCCAGCAGTGACTCTCCCTTAGCGGGGGCCTCCTACGAGCAGTACTTC. As protein: CASSDSPLAGASYEQYF.

The sample holds many counts of this clonotype. The chain employs TRBV5-1 and TRBJ1-5, with unresolved D. V was cut by 4 bases and J by 0 bases, with 5 bases left in between. CDR1 is SGHRS and CDR2 is YFSETQ in the germline V gene. CDR3 length equals 13 residues. In DNA form, the CDR3 reads TGCGCCAGCAGCGCGGATAGCAATCAGCCCCAGCATTTT. Translated: CASSADSNQPQHF. Combining the CDR3 with reference TRBV5-1 and TRBJ1-5 gives the whole variable domain KAGVTQTPRYLIKTRGQQVTLSCSPISGHRSVSWYQQTPGQGLQFLFEYFSETQRNKGNFPGRFSGRQFSNSRSEMNVSTLELGDSALYLCASSADSNQPQHFGDGTRLSIL.

This clonotype was counted many times. The rearrangement links TRBV5-6 to TRBJ2-5; no reliable D call. The CDR3 loop spans 16 amino acids. The V and J ends lost 2 bases and 5 bases respectively, with 19 bases between them. Looked up from germline, CDR1 is SGHDT and CDR2 is YYEEEE. CDR3 sequence (DNA): TGTGCCAGCAGCTTTCTCGGCTTGGAACAAATTGAGACCCAGTACTTC. Translated, it gives CASSFLGLEQIETQYF. The full variable domain, in which reference TRBV5-6 and TRBJ2-5 provide the parts outside the CDR3, is DAGVTQSPTHLIKTRGQQVTLRCSPKSGHDTVSWYQQALGQGPQFIFQYYEEEERQRGNFPDRFSGHQFPNYSSELNVNALLLGDSALYLCASSFLGLEQIETQYFGPGTRLLVL.

About this clonotype: A much larger clone is a single base away; this may be a read error. The chain carries TRBV7-2 and TRBJ2-5, with 9 bases fitting TRBD1. This CDR3 comprises 15 residues. V dropped 5 bases and J dropped 11; count of bases not matched to a gene: 15. CDR1 and CDR2 from the germline V gene are SGHTA and FQGNSA. The CDR3 nucleotides are TGTGCCAGCAGCGCCGGGACAGGGCTGAGTATTGAGCAGTACTTC. Translated: CASSAGTGLSIEQYF.

This clonotype was seen more than once but under ten times. V gene TRBV6-2 or TRBV6-3 combines with J gene TRBJ2-3; D may correspond to TRBD1 or TRBD2 (5 bases each). Germline V CDR1 and CDR2: MNHEY, SVGEGT. The CDR3 runs to 17 residues. Trimming cost V 3 bases and J 4 bases, with 20 bases left between them. CDR3 amino acids: CASSYMGTFQRADTQYF. CDR3 DNA: TGTGCCAGCAGTTATATGGGGACGTTCCAGAGAGCAGATACGCAGTATTTT.

The genes are TRBV15 and TRBJ2-1, with a weak D call TRBD1 (6 bases). With 3 bases removed from V and 13 bases from J, the gap between germline ends came to 28 bases. The CDR3 length is 17 residues. Per germline, CDR1 LNHNV and CDR2 YYDKDF (reference sequence). CDR3 protein: CATSRGASRPFQETQFF. The CDR3 DNA follows: TGTGCCACCAGCAGGGGGGCTAGCCGACCCTTCCAAGAGACCCAGTTCTTC.

This clonotype was counted ten times or more. J is TRBJ1-2 and V is TRBV5-6; TRBD1 agrees at 8 bases. The CDR3 consists of 15 residues. The V segment lost 4 bases and the J segment 4 bases; nucleotides outside the gene matches: 9. CDR1 is SGHDT, CDR2 YYEEEE, per germline. The CDR3 here is CASSRDRGAAYGYTF. The CDR3 coding sequence is TGTGCCAGCAGCCGTGACAGGGGAGCGGCCTATGGCTACACCTTC.

This clonotype was counted many times. The rearrangement joins TRBV12-3 or TRBV12-4 to TRBJ2-3; 8 bases fit TRBD1. This CDR3 contains 18 residues. J lost 0 bases, V lost 5 bases, and 13 bases had no gene match. CDR3 sequence (DNA): TGTGCCAGCAGTCCCGGGACAGGAATACCTCCTAGCACAGATACGCAGTATTTT. It translates to CASSPGTGIPPSTDTQYF.

This clonotype was recorded a few times. The J gene is TRBJ1-5, the V gene TRBV12-3 or TRBV12-4; D unresolved. Trimming pared 5 bases from V and 7 bases from J, leaving 18 bases between. This CDR3 is 15 amino acids long. CDR3 protein: CASSPALSISQPQHF. DNA for the CDR3: TGTGCCAGCAGTCCGGCACTGAGTATTAGCCAGCCCCAGCATTTT.

This clonotype was detected many times. This sequence joins TRBV28 and TRBJ1-4; 9 positions agree with TRBD1. The V gene's germline CDR1 is MDHEN and CDR2 SYDVKM. V gave up 2 bases and J gave up 4 bases; unmatched junction bases: 2. This CDR3 is 15 amino acids long. CDR3 amino acids: CASSLQGQGNEKLFF. The CDR3 nucleotides read TGTGCCAGCAGTTTACAGGGACAGGGTAATGAAAAACTGTTTTTT.

This clonotype turned up a few times. This rearrangement joins TRBV11-2 to TRBJ1-1, with D unresolved. Trimming shortened V by 2 bases and J by 3 bases, and 10 bases separated the two germline ends. Germline V gene lookup returns CDR1 SGHAT and CDR2 FQNNGV. This CDR3 has 14 residues. The CDR3 bases are TGTGCCAGCAGCTTAAAGGTTTTGGACACTGAAGCTTTCTTT. Translation: CASSLKVLDTEAFF.

The chain has TRBV6-5 and TRBJ2-1; TRBD1 aligns across 8 bases. With 0 bases clipped from V and 4 bases from J, the junction kept 5 bases outside the gene matches. CDR1 is MNHEY and CDR2 is SVGAGI in the germline V gene. The CDR3 extends over 16 amino acids. Written as DNA, the CDR3 is TGTGCCAGCAGTTACTCTCCACGACAGGGGTACAATGAGCAGTTCTTC. Protein product: CASSYSPRQGYNEQFF.